Below, 26 T cell receptor beta chains from the same sample are listed, as sequenced in a study of tumor-infiltrating lymphocytes in primary liver carcinoma. For each extraction, RNA and DNA were obtained together from approximately 20-30 mg of unsorted bulk tissue. A primer in the constant region served to generate TCR beta cDNA from roughly 520 ng of total RNA. Sequencing libraries for TCR beta derived from three nested multiplex PCR rounds that used slightly modified ARM-PCR. For 10 cycles apiece, the opening two PCR rounds ran with TRBV1-TRBV30 forward primers and a C-beta reverse primer. TCRdb analysed the multiplex PCR reads with MiXCR anew, one entry per CDR3 protein. The sample contains tens of thousands of distinct CDR3 sequences, about 78% of which appear only once. Sequenced material: liver tumor tissue from sampling region 5. Documented subset: tumor region T5, tumor centre. The receptors were gathered from a man in his forties with primary liver carcinoma and hepatitis B virus infection.

As to this clonotype: A read error may produce the germline difference seen at one junction end. This chain connects TRBV14 to TRBJ1-1; TRBD1 matches at 7 bases. From germline, CDR1 is SGHDN and CDR2 FVKESK. The CDR3 runs 14 residues. For the CDR3, the DNA is TGTGCCGGCAGCCCTTCGGACAGGCTAGATGTGGCTTTCTTT. The encoded protein is CAGSPSDRLDVAFF. The whole variable domain, remainder taken from reference TRBV14 and TRBJ1-1, is EAGVTQFPSHSVIEKGQTVTLRCDPISGHDNLYWYRRVMGKEIKFLLHFVKESKQDESGMPNNRFLAERTGGTYSTLKVQPAELEDSGVYFCAGSPSDRLDVAFFGQGTRLTVV.

The V and J genes are TRBV7-8 and TRBJ2-1; either TRBD1 or TRBD2 may fit D (5 bases each). The germline V gene has CDR1 SGHVS and CDR2 FQNEAQ. The V end was cut by 2 bases, the J end by 0 bases, with 14 bases between. This CDR3 spans 17 amino acids. In nucleotides, the CDR3 is TGTGCCAGCAGCTTATACGGGGCTTCGAGCTCCTACAATGAGCAGTTCTTC. This encodes CASSLYGASSSYNEQFF.

This clonotype was observed a single time. Likely a read error: the CDR3 ends without its conserved phenylalanine or tryptophan. The V gene is TRBV5-5, the J gene TRBJ2-1; tentatively, D is TRBD1 or TRBD2 (5 bases each). CDR1 is SGHKS, CDR2 YYEKEE, per germline (reference sequence). The CDR3 length is 16 residues. CDR3 region: CACSLALRGRGSGQFS. Written as DNA, the CDR3 is TGTGCCTGCAGCTTGGCTTTAAGGGGACGCGGGTCCGGGCAGTTCTCC.

This clonotype has a handful of counts. A junction boundary mismatches the germline segment, possibly from a read error. The chain employs TRBV29-1 and TRBJ1-1; D is unresolved. Germline V gene data show CDR1 as SQVTM and CDR2 as ANQGSEA. The CDR3 contains 13 residues. CDR3 loop: CSVETAMNTEAFF. The CDR3 DNA reads TGCAGCGTTGAAACAGCCATGAACACTGAAGCATTCTTT.

There are a few counts of this clonotype. This sequence joins TRBV20-1 and TRBJ2-5; the match to TRBD2 covers 10 bases. The V gene's germline CDR1 is DFQATT and CDR2 SNEGSKA (reference sequence). The CDR3 spans 14 residues. The J segment lost 3 bases and the V segment lost 5 bases, leaving 6 bases of the junction unmatched. The CDR3 region is CSADHGLAEETQYF. For the CDR3, the DNA is TGCAGTGCTGATCACGGACTAGCGGAAGAGACCCAGTACTTC.

This clonotype was counted at least ten times. V usage is TRBV25-1 and J usage is TRBJ2-4; the match to TRBD1 covers 8 bases. V dropped 10 bases and J dropped 7; count of bases not matched to a gene: 9. The CDR3 runs 13 residues. The germline V gene has CDR1 MGHDK and CDR2 SYGVNS. The CDR3 reads CATTQGAHNIQYF. In DNA, the CDR3 is TGTGCCACCACCCAGGGGGCGCATAACATTCAGTACTTC. Together with reference TRBV25-1 and TRBJ2-4, the CDR3 gives the full variable domain: EADIYQTPRYLVIGTGKKITLECSQTMGHDKMYWYQQDPGMELHLIHYSYGVNSTEKGDLSSESTVSRIRTEHFPLTLESARPSHTSQYLCATTQGAHNIQYFGAGTRLSVL.

This clonotype was seen a few times. The chain's CDR3 is CASSQDSGYGYTF. In DNA, the CDR3 is TGTGCCAGCAGCCAAGATTCGGGGTACGGCTACACCTTC. This chain uses TRBV4-2 with TRBJ1-2, with D hard to call. Germline CDR1 and CDR2: LGHNA and YNFKEQ. The CDR3 is 13 amino acids. The ends were cut back, 0 bases at V and 8 bases at J, with 10 bases in the middle.

As to this clonotype: One end of the junction varies from germline; a read error may be responsible. The V gene is TRBV14, the J gene TRBJ1-4; D remains unclear. There are 13 residues in the CDR3. The germline V gene encodes CDR1 SGHDN and CDR2 FVKESK. The CDR3 loop reads CTSTYSFEGKLFF. DNA of the CDR3: TGTACCAGCACTTACTCCTTCGAAGGAAAACTGTTTTTT.

Relative to its sample, this clonotype is medium-sized. V and J are TRBV7-3 and TRBJ2-1; D remains ambiguous. The ends were cut back, 2 bases at V and 0 bases at J, with 8 bases in the middle. The CDR3 extends over 15 amino acids. Germline CDR1 is SGHTA and CDR2 is FQGTGA. The CDR3 sequence: CASSLGPSSYNEQFF. CDR3 sequence (DNA): TGTGCCAGCAGCTTAGGCCCGAGCTCCTACAATGAGCAGTTCTTC. The full variable domain, with the rest looked up from reference TRBV7-3 and TRBJ2-1, is GAGVSQTPSNKVTEKGKYVELRCDPISGHTALYWYRQSLGQGPEFLIYFQGTGAADDSGLPNDRFFAVRPEGSVSTLKIQRTERGDSAVYLCASSLGPSSYNEQFFGPGTRLTVL.

This clonotype is labeled medium-sized. The chain joins TRBV11-2 to TRBJ2-7; the D is unclear. Germline loops: CDR1 SGHAT, CDR2 FQNNGV. CDR3 length equals 12 residues. The ends were cut back, 1 base at V and 12 bases at J, with 13 bases in the middle. CDR3 sequence reads: CASSLADRSMYF. The CDR3, as DNA: TGTGCCAGCAGCTTAGCCGATAGGAGCATGTACTTC. Full variable domain (outside the CDR3, taken from reference TRBV11-2 and TRBJ2-7): EAGVAQSPRYKIIEKRQSVAFWCNPISGHATLYWYQQILGQGPKLLIQFQNNGVVDDSQLPKDRFSAERLKGVDSTLKIQPAKLEDSAVYLCASSLADRSMYFGPGTRLTVT.

This clonotype was observed a few times. The chain has TRBV10-3 and TRBJ2-7; 8 bases are shared with TRBD1. V dropped 5 bases and J dropped 0; count of bases not matched to a gene: 6. This CDR3 spans 15 amino acids. Germline V gene lookup returns CDR1 ENHRY and CDR2 SYGVKD. In DNA, the CDR3 is TGTGCCATCAGTCCCGACAGGGGAATCTCCTACGAGCAGTACTTC. It yields the protein CAISPDRGISYEQYF.

Points on this clonotype: Its ends do not fully match the called genes, so a read error is possible. J is TRBJ2-3 and V is TRBV11-1; D may match TRBD1 or TRBD2 (5 bases each). The CDR3 covers 19 residues. CDR1 is SGHAT, CDR2 FQDESV, per germline (reference sequence). CDR3 loop: CVSSSGGSSVGVRTDTQYF. The CDR3 coding sequence is TGTGTCAGCAGCTCTGGGGGAAGCTCTGTTGGAGTCCGCACAGATACGCAGTACTTT. Full variable domain (rest looked up from reference TRBV11-1 and TRBJ2-3): EAEVAQSPRYKITEKSQAVAFWCDPISGHATLYWYRQILGQGPELLVQFQDESVVDDSQLPKDRFSAERLKGVDSTLKIQPAELGDSAMYLCVSSSGGSSVGVRTDTQYFGPGTRLTVL.

This clonotype was seen a few times. A read error may explain this, as a much larger clone is one base away. The chain has TRBV24-1 and TRBJ2-3, with D possibly matching TRBD2 (6 bases). CDR1 and CDR2 from the germline V gene are KGHDR and SFDVKD. CDR3 length equals 16 residues. The CDR3 DNA reads as TGTACCACCAGTGATTGGTCGGGAGTTAGCACAGATACGCAGTATTTT. Protein: CTTSDWSGVSTDTQYF.

As for this clonotype: One end of the junction fails to match germline, which may point to a read error. The chain joins TRBV29-1 to TRBJ1-5; D remains unclear. Germline CDR1 and CDR2: SQVTM and ANQGSEA. This CDR3 is built from 13 residues. The CDR3 region is CSVVVQINQSQHF. As DNA, the CDR3 is TGTAGCGTTGTCGTACAGATCAATCAGTCCCAGCATTTT.

As to this clonotype: No conserved phenylalanine or tryptophan is present at the end of the CDR3, so a read error is the likely explanation. The limits of the CDR3 on the DNA are not certain, so only TCRdb's listed CDR3 is given. This chain connects TRBV12-3 or TRBV12-4 to TRBJ2-5; the table's D call TRBD1 went unverified against the DNA. The CDR3 spans 15 amino acids, including both terminal residues. CDR3 loop: CASSSGTWDQETQHV.

About this clonotype itself: Germline is not matched at one junction end, which may reflect a read error. The gene calls are TRBV4-2 and TRBJ2-7; a possible D gene is TRBD2 (5 bases). The CDR3 runs to 15 residues. Per the germline V gene, CDR1 is LGHNA and CDR2 is YNFKEQ. The CDR3 sequence: CVSSQEASRTDEQYF. CDR3 DNA: TGTGTCAGCAGCCAAGAGGCTAGCAGGACGGACGAGCAGTACTTC.

V is TRBV5-1 and J is TRBJ2-5, with D perhaps matching TRBD2 (6 bases). Per the germline V gene, CDR1 is SGHRS and CDR2 is YFSETQ. The CDR3 loop spans 15 amino acids. V lost 3 bases and J lost 4, with 16 bases in between. The CDR3 region is CASSYIAGTGETQYF. CDR3 nucleotide sequence: TGCGCCAGCAGCTATATTGCGGGAACCGGAGAGACCCAGTACTTC.

J is TRBJ1-1 and V is TRBV6-5; D is ambiguous. The V gene lost 8 bases and the J gene lost 0 bases, with 7 bases spanning the gap. The CDR3 is made up of 12 amino acids. Germline CDR1 reads MNHEY; CDR2 reads SVGAGI. The CDR3 DNA reads TGTGCCAGCCGCCCCGTGAACACTGAAGCTTTCTTT. It specifies CASRPVNTEAFF.

V is TRBV6-5 and J is TRBJ2-1, with TRBD2 matching 7 bases. Unmatched junction bases numbered 10, after V lost 9 bases and J lost 8 bases. The CDR3 totals 13 residues. Germline CDR1 is MNHEY and CDR2 is SVGAGI. This CDR3 is CARTSCGSDEQFF. Here the CDR3 DNA reads TGTGCCAGGACTTCTTGCGGGAGCGATGAGCAGTTCTTC.

This clonotype was seen once. One end of the junction is discordant with germline, which a read error may explain. This chain joins TRBV28 and TRBJ2-2; D might be TRBD2 (6 bases). CDR3 length equals 15 residues. Germline V gives CDR1 MDHEN, CDR2 SYDVKM. Here the CDR3 DNA reads TGTGCCAGCAGTTTGTGCGGGACGAACACTGGGGAGCTGTTTTTT. This codes for CASSLCGTNTGELFF.

Comments on this clonotype: A junction boundary mismatches the germline segment, possibly from a read error. This chain links TRBV5-4 with TRBJ2-2; D call uncertain. The CDR3 is 15 amino acids. Germline values: CDR1 SGHNT, CDR2 YYREEE (reference sequence). The CDR3 nucleotides read TGTGCCTGCAGCTCGAGTAGCACGAACACCGGGGAGCTGTTTTTT. Protein sequence: CACSSSSTNTGELFF. The full variable domain, its missing parts supplied by reference TRBV5-4 and TRBJ2-2, is ETGVTQSPTHLIKTRGQQVTLRCSSQSGHNTVSWYQQALGQGPQFIFQYYREEENGRGNFPPRFSGLQFPNYSSELNVNALELDDSALYLCACSSSSTNTGELFFGEGSRLTVL.

The chain couples TRBV2 to TRBJ2-7; no definite D call. Trimming left V 4 bases short and J 5 bases short, with 6 bases between. Germline V gives CDR1 SNHLY, CDR2 FYNNEI. The CDR3 covers 11 residues. CDR3 region: CASSGTDEQYF. In DNA, the CDR3 is TGTGCCAGCAGTGGTACGGACGAGCAGTACTTC.

This clonotype was seen repeatedly, ten times or more. In nucleotides, the CDR3 is TGTGCCAGCAGCTTTCTTGGACAGGCGAACTATGGCTACACCTTC. Amino acids: CASSFLGQANYGYTF. V gene TRBV6-6 combines with J gene TRBJ1-2; TRBD1 agrees at 7 bases. CDR3 length: 15 residues. Germline CDR1 MNHNY, CDR2 SVGAGI (reference sequence). Trimming removed 6 bases from V and 2 bases from J; junction bases left unmatched: 9.

In the case of this clonotype: Compared with germline, one end of the junction differs, possibly owing to a read error. The chain uses TRBV6-6 and TRBJ1-4, with TRBD1 identical over 9 bases. The CDR3 spans 16 residues. Germline assignment: CDR1 MNHNY and CDR2 SVGAGI (reference sequence). CDR3 sequence reads: CASSNRNRGRGEKLFF. In DNA, the CDR3 is TGTGCCAGCAGTAACCGGAACAGGGGGCGAGGCGAAAAACTGTTCTTT.

Concerning this clonotype itself: The junction shows a germline mismatch at one end, possibly a read error. The chain recombines TRBV30 with TRBJ1-1, with unresolved D. This CDR3 is built from 15 residues. Germline CDR1 is GTSNPN and CDR2 is SVGIG (reference sequence). CDR3 sequence: CAWSVLRTSNTEAFF. In DNA form, the CDR3 reads TGTGCCTGGAGTGTACTTAGGACTTCGAACACCGAAGCTTTCTTT. The whole variable domain, filled in from reference TRBV30 and TRBJ1-1, reads SQTIHQWPATLVQPVGSPLSLECTVEGTSNPNLYWYRQAAGRGLQLLFYSVGIGQISSEVPQNLSASRPQDRQFILSSKKLLLSDSGFYLCAWSVLRTSNTEAFFGQGTRLTVV.

As concerns this clonotype: Relative to the germline gene, one junction end is altered; a read error may explain this. This rearrangement joins TRBV30 to TRBJ2-2; D might be TRBD1 or TRBD2, each matching 5 bases. The CDR3 is 17 amino acids. Per germline, CDR1 GTSNPN and CDR2 SVGIG (reference sequence). The CDR3 nucleotides read TGTGCCTGGAGCGGTCATGGCCAGGGATTAAACACCGGGGAGCTGCTTTTT. Translated: CAWSGHGQGLNTGELLF.